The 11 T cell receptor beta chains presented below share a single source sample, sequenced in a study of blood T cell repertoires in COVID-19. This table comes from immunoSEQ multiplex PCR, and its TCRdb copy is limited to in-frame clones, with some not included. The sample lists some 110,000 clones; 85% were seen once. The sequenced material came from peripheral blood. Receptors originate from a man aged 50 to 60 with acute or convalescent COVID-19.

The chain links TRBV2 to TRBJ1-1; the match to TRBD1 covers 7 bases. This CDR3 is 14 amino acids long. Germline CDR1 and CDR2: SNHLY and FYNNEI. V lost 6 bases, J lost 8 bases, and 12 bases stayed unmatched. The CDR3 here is CASRAGTVVPEAFF. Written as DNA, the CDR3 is TGTGCCAGCAGAGCCGGGACAGTCGTACCCGAAGCTTTCTTT.

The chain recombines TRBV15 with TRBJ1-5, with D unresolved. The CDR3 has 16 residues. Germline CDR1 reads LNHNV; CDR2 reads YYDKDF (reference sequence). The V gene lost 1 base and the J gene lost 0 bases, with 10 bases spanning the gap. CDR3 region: CATSRGGLNSNQPQHF. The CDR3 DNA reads TGTGCCACCAGCAGAGGTGGACTAAATAGCAATCAGCCCCAGCATTTT.

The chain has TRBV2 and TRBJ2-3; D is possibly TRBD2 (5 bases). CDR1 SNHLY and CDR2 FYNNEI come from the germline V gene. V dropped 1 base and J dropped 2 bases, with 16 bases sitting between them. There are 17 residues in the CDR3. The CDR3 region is CASSEGVSSGYTDTQYF. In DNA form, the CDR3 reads TGTGCCAGCAGTGAAGGGGTCAGTTCGGGGTACACAGATACGCAGTATTTT.

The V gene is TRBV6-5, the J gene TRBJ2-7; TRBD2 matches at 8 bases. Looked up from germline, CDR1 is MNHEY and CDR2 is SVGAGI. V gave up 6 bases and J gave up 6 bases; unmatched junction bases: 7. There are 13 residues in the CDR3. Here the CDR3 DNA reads TGTGCCAGCAGGGACTCGGGGGGGGGCGAGCAGTACTTC. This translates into CASRDSGGGEQYF.

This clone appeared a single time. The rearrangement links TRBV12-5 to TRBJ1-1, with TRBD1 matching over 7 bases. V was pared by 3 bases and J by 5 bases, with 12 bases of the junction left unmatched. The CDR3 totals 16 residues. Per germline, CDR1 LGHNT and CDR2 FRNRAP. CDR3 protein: CASGFPTSGGSTEAFF. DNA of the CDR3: TGTGCTAGTGGTTTTCCTACGTCAGGGGGAAGTACTGAAGCTTTCTTT.

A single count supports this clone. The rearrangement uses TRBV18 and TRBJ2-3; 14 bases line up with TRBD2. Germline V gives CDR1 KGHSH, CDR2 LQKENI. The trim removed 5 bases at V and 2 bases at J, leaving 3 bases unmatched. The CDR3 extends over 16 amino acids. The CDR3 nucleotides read TGTGCCAGCTCAGCGGGACTAGCGGGGGTCACAGATACGCAGTATTTT. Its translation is CASSAGLAGVTDTQYF.

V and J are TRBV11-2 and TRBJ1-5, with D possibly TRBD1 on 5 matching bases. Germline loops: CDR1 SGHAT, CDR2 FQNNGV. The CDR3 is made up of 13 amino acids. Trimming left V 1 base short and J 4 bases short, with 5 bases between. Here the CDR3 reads CASSLGQNQPQHF. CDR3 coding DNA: TGTGCCAGCAGCTTAGGACAGAATCAGCCCCAGCATTTT.

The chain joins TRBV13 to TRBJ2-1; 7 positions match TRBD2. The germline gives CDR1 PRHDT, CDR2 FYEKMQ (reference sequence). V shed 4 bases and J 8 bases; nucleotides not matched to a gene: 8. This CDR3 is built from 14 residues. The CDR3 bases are TGTGCCAGCAGCTCAACGTGGCGGGAGTATGAGCAGTTCTTC. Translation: CASSSTWREYEQFF.

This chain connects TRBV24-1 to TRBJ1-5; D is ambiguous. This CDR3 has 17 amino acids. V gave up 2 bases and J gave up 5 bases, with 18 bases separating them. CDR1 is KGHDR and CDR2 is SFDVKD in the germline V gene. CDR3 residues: CATSDSSGGSTDQPQHF. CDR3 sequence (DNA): TGTGCCACCAGTGATTCAAGCGGAGGCAGCACCGATCAGCCCCAGCATTTT.

The CDR3 coding sequence is TGTGCCAGCAGTGCCGGAGACGACACAGATACGCAGTATTTT. Residues: CASSAGDDTDTQYF. This chain links TRBV6-4 with TRBJ2-3, with unresolved D. The CDR3 loop spans 14 amino acids. Per germline, CDR1 MRHNA and CDR2 SNTAGT. Trimming pared 4 bases from V and 2 bases from J, leaving 10 bases between.

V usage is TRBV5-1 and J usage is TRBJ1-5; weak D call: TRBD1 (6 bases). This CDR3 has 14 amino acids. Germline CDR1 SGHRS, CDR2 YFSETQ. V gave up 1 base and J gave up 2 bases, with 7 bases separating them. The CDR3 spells CASSLSGGNQPQHF. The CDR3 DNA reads TGCGCCAGCAGCTTGTCAGGGGGCAATCAGCCCCAGCATTTT.